Listed below are T cell receptor beta chains from one sample, sequenced in a study of cytomegalovirus exposure and HLA in healthy donors. Generated by immunoSEQ multiplex PCR, the TCRdb table keeps only in-frame clones and is missing some. Of 35,000 to 50,000 clones listed, under 70% are singletons. Sequenced material: PBMCs. The receptors originated from a man in his fifties or sixties in good health and CMV-seropositive. CDR3s include the opening cysteine and the closing phenylalanine or tryptophan. Each record gives: D gene, J gene, clone size, V gene, CDR3 protein, CDR3 DNA. D genes are given only for firm matches. The listing skips clone size in some rows; elsewhere it reads once, few, many or a size class.

d_gene: .; j_gene: TRBJ2-5; abundance: .; v_gene: TRBV21-1; CDR3aa: CASSAKRESGSRETQYF; CDR3nt: TGTGCCAGCAGCGCTAAAAGGGAGAGCGGGAGTAGAGAGACCCAGTACTTC
d_gene: TRBD2; j_gene: TRBJ2-1; abundance: .; v_gene: TRBV10-2; CDR3aa: CASTPEREKGYNEQFF; CDR3nt: TGCGCCAGCACCCCAGAGCGGGAGAAGGGTTACAATGAGCAGTTCTTC
d_gene: TRBD2; j_gene: TRBJ2-3; abundance: .; v_gene: TRBV2; CDR3aa: CATRPGLAGGASTDTQYF; CDR3nt: TGTGCCACCCGTCCGGGACTAGCGGGGGGGGCTAGCACAGATACGCAGTATTTT
d_gene: TRBD1; j_gene: TRBJ2-5; abundance: .; v_gene: TRBV30; CDR3aa: CAWSRTGGQETQYF; CDR3nt: TGTGCCTGGAGCCGGACAGGGGGCCAGGAGACCCAGTACTTC
d_gene: TRBD2; j_gene: TRBJ2-7; abundance: few; v_gene: TRBV7-6; CDR3aa: CASSLGPGSGRNEQYF; CDR3nt: TGTGCCAGCAGCTTAGGACCCGGAAGCGGGAGAAACGAGCAGTACTTC
d_gene: .; j_gene: TRBJ2-7; abundance: .; v_gene: TRBV4-2; CDR3aa: CASSQATGEYEQYF; CDR3nt: TGTGCCAGCAGCCAAGCCACGGGAGAGTACGAGCAGTACTTC
d_gene: .; j_gene: TRBJ1-2; abundance: .; v_gene: TRBV6-6; CDR3aa: CASQQAPSNYGYTF; CDR3nt: TGTGCCTCTCAGCAGGCCCCCTCTAACTATGGCTACACCTTC
d_gene: TRBD2; j_gene: TRBJ2-5; abundance: .; v_gene: TRBV4-2; CDR3aa: CATSGASGLQETQYF; CDR3nt: TGTGCCACCTCCGGAGCTAGCGGGCTCCAAGAGACCCAGTACTTC
d_gene: .; j_gene: TRBJ1-2; abundance: .; v_gene: TRBV2; CDR3aa: CASSPIQGVGYTF; CDR3nt: TGTGCCAGCAGTCCAATACAGGGCGTTGGCTACACCTTC
d_gene: TRBD2; j_gene: TRBJ2-5; abundance: .; v_gene: TRBV30; CDR3aa: CAWSTSGRETQYF; CDR3nt: TGTGCCTGGAGTACTAGCGGGAGAGAGACCCAGTACTTC
d_gene: .; j_gene: TRBJ1-2; abundance: .; v_gene: TRBV7-9; CDR3aa: CASSAPRGGYTF; CDR3nt: TGTGCCAGCAGCGCCCCCCGGGGGGGCTACACCTTC
d_gene: TRBD1; j_gene: TRBJ2-3; abundance: few; v_gene: TRBV14; CDR3aa: CASSQDRARRDRGTDTQYF; CDR3nt: TGTGCCAGCAGCCAAGATCGGGCCCGAAGGGACAGGGGAACAGATACGCAGTATTTT
d_gene: .; j_gene: TRBJ1-3; abundance: few; v_gene: TRBV30; CDR3aa: CAWSVRDTSGNTIYF; CDR3nt: TGTGCCTGGAGTGTACGCGACACGTCTGGAAACACCATATATTTT
d_gene: TRBD1; j_gene: TRBJ2-7; abundance: .; v_gene: TRBV11-3; CDR3aa: CASSTGQGSYEQYF; CDR3nt: TGTGCCAGCAGCACCGGACAGGGGTCGTACGAGCAGTACTTC
d_gene: .; j_gene: TRBJ2-5; abundance: .; v_gene: TRBV27; CDR3aa: CASSRLTGLQETQYF; CDR3nt: TGTGCCAGCAGTCGCCTGACAGGACTCCAAGAGACCCAGTACTTC
d_gene: .; j_gene: TRBJ1-3; abundance: medium-sized; v_gene: TRBV9; CDR3aa: CASSTTVSSGNTIYF; CDR3nt: TGTGCCAGCAGTACAACAGTGAGCTCTGGAAACACCATATATTTT
d_gene: TRBD2; j_gene: TRBJ2-7; abundance: .; v_gene: TRBV5-1; CDR3aa: CASSLASGTSGRELGIEQYF; CDR3nt: TGCGCCAGCAGCTTGGCCTCCGGGACTAGCGGGAGGGAACTGGGAATTGAGCAGTACTTC
d_gene: .; j_gene: TRBJ1-4; abundance: .; v_gene: TRBV15; CDR3aa: CATSRSSRGFSEKLFF; CDR3nt: TGTGCCACCAGCAGATCCTCACGAGGGTTTTCTGAAAAACTGTTTTTT
d_gene: .; j_gene: TRBJ1-2; abundance: .; v_gene: TRBV29-1; CDR3aa: CSVALRRESYGYTF; CDR3nt: TGCAGCGTTGCATTACGGAGGGAGTCCTATGGCTACACCTTC